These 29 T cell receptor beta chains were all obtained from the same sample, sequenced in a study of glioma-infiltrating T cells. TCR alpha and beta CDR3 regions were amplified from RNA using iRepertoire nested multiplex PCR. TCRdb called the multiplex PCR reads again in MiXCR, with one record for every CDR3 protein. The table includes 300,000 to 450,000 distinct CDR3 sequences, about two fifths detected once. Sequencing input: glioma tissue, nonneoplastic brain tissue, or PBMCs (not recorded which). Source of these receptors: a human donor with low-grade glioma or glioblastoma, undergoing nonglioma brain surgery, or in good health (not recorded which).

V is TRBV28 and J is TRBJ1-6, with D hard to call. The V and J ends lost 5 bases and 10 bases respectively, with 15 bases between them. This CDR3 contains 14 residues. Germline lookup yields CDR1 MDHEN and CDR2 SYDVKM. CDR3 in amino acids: CASSPFTKGSPLHF. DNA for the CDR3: TGTGCCAGCAGTCCCTTTACAAAAGGCTCACCCCTCCACTTT. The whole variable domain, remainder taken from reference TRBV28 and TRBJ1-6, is DVKVTQSSRYLVKRTGEKVFLECVQDMDHENMFWYRQDPGLGLRLIYFSYDVKMKEKGDIPEGYSVSREKKERFSLILESASTNQTSMYLCASSPFTKGSPLHFGNGTRLTVT.

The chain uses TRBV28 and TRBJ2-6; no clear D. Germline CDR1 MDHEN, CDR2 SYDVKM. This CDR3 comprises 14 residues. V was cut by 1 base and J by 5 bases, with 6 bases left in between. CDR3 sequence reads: CASSLFSWANVLTF. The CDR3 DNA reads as TGTGCCAGCAGTTTATTTTCTTGGGCCAACGTCCTGACTTTC.

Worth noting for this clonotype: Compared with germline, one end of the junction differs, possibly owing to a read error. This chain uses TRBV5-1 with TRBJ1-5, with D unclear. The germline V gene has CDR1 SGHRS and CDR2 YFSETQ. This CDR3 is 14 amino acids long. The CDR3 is CASSDFRRNQPQRF. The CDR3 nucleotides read TGTGCCAGCAGCGACTTTCGTCGCAATCAGCCCCAGCGTTTT.

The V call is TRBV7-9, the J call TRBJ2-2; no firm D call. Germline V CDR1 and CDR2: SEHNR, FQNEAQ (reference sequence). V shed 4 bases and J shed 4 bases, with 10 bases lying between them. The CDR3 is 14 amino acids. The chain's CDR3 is CASSSVGGTGELFF. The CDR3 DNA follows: TGTGCCAGCAGCTCCGTAGGTGGCACCGGGGAGCTGTTTTTT.

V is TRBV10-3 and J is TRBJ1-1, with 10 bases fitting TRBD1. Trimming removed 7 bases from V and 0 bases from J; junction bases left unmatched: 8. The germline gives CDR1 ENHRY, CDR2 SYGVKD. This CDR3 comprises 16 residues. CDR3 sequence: CAITHGTGDLNTEAFF. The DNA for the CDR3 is TGTGCCATCACCCATGGGACAGGGGACCTGAACACTGAAGCTTTCTTT.

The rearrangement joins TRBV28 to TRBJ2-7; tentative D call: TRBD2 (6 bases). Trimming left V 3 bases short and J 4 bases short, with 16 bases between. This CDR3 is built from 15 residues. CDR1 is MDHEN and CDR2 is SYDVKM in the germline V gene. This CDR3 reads CASSFIKGLGYEQYF. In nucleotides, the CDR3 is TGTGCCAGCAGTTTCATAAAGGGACTGGGATACGAGCAGTACTTC.

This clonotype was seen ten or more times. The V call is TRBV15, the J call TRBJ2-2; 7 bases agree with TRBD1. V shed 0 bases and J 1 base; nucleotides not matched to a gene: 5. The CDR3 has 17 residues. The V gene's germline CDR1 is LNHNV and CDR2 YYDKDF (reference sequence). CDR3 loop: CATSRDLGTENTGELFF. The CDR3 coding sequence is TGTGCCACCAGCAGAGATCTTGGGACAGAGAACACCGGGGAGCTGTTTTTT.

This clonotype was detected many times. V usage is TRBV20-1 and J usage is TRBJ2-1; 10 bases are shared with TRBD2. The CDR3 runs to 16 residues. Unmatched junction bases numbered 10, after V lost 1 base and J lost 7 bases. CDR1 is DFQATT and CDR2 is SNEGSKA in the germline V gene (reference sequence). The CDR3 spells CSARGSRSSGRNEQFF. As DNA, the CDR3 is TGCAGTGCTAGAGGTAGTAGGTCTAGCGGGAGAAATGAGCAGTTCTTC.

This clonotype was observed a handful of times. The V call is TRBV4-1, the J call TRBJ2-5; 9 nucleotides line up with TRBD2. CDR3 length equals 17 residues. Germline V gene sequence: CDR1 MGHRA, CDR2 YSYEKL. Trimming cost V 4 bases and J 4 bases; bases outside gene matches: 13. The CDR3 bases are TGCGCCAGCAGCCCCTCCCCGGCCGGGACTAGCATAGAGACCCAGTACTTC. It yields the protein CASSPSPAGTSIETQYF.

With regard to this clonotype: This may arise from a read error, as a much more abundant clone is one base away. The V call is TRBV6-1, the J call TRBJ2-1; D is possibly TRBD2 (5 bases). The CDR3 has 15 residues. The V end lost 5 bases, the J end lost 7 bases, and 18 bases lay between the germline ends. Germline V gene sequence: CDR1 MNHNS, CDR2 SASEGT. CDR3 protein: CASSKPGIAMNEQFF. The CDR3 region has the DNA TGTGCCAGCAGTAAACCGGGAATAGCGATGAATGAGCAGTTCTTC.

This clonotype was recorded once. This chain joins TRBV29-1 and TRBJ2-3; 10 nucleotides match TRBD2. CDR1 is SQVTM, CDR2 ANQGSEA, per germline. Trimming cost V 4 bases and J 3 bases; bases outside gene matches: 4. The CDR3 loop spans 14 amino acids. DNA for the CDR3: TGCAGCGTTGCATTGGGACTAGCGACAGATACGCAGTATTTT. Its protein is CSVALGLATDTQYF.

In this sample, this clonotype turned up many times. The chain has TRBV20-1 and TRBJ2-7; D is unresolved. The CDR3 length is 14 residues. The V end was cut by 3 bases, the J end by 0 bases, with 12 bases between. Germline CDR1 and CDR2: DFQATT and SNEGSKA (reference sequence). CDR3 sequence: CSASWRRSSYEQYF. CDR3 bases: TGCAGTGCTAGTTGGCGCAGGAGCTCCTACGAGCAGTACTTC.

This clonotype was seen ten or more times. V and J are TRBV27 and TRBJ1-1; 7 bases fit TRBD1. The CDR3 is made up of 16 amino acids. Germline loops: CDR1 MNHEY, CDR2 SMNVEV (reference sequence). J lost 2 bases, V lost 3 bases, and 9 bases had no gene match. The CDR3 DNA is TGTGCCAGCAGTTTCTATCCCGGGACAGCCAACACTGAAGCTTTCTTT. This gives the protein CASSFYPGTANTEAFF.

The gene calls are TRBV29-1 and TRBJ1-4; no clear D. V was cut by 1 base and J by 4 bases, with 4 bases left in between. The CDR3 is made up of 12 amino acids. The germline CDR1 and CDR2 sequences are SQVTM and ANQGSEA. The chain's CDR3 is CSVEGSNEKLFF. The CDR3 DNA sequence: TGCAGCGTTGAAGGGAGTAATGAAAAACTGTTTTTT. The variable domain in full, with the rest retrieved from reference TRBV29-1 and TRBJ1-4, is SAVISQKPSRDICQRGTSLTIQCQVDSQVTMMFWYRQQPGQSLTLIATANQGSEATYESGFVIDKFPISRPNLTFSTLTVSNMSPEDSSIYLCSVEGSNEKLFFGSGTQLSVL.

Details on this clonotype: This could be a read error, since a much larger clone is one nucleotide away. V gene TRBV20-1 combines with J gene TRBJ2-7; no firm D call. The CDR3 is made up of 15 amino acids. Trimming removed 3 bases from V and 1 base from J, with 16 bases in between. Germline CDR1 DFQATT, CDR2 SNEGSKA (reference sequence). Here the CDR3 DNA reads TGCAGTGCTAGTGACGCAGAGAGCTTTTCCTACGAGCAGTACTTC. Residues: CSASDAESFSYEQYF.

The CDR3 loop is CASSQRPSGNTEAFF. The CDR3 nucleotides read TGTGCCAGCAGCCAACGACCCTCGGGTAACACTGAAGCTTTCTTT. The rearrangement links TRBV14 to TRBJ1-1; D not certain. The ends were cut back, 2 bases at V and 2 bases at J, with 12 bases in the middle. Germline V gives CDR1 SGHDN, CDR2 FVKESK. The CDR3 is 15 residues long. Full variable domain (missing parts from reference TRBV14 and TRBJ1-1): EAGVTQFPSHSVIEKGQTVTLRCDPISGHDNLYWYRRVMGKEIKFLLHFVKESKQDESGMPNNRFLAERTGGTYSTLKVQPAELEDSGVYFCASSQRPSGNTEAFFGQGTRLTVV.

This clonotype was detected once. The CDR3 nucleotides read TGTGCCATTAGCAAAGCGGGAGCGTCCTACGAGCAGTACTTC. This codes for CAISKAGASYEQYF. The chain couples TRBV15 to TRBJ2-7, with TRBD2 matching over 8 bases. The CDR3 consists of 14 residues. Unmatched junction bases numbered 9, after V lost 10 bases and J lost 1 base. Looked up from germline, CDR1 is LNHNV and CDR2 is YYDKDF (reference sequence).

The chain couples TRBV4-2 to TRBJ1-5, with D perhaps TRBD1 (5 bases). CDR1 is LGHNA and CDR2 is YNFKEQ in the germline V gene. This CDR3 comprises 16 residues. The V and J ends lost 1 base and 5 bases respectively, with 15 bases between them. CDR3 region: CASSQGGVAGYQPQHF. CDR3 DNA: TGTGCCAGCAGCCAAGGTGGGGTAGCAGGGTATCAGCCCCAGCATTTT.

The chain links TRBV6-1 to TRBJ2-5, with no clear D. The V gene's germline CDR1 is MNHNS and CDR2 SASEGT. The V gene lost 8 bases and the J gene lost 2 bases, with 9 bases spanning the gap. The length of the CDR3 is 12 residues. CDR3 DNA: TGTGCCAGCGGTGCAATTCAAGAGACCCAGTACTTC. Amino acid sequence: CASGAIQETQYF.

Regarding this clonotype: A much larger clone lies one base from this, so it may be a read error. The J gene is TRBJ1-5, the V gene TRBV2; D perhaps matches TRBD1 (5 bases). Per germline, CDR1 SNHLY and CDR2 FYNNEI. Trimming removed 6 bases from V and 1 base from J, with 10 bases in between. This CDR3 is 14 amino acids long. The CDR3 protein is CASRNRDSNQPQHF. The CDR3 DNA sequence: TGTGCCAGCAGAAACCGGGACAGCAATCAGCCCCAGCATTTT.

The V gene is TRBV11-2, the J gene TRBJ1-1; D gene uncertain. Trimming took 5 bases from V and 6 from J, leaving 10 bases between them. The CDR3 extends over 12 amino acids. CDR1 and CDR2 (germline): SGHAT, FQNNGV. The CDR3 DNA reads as TGTGCCAGCAGCAATAGAAATCCTGAAGCTTTCTTT. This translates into CASSNRNPEAFF.

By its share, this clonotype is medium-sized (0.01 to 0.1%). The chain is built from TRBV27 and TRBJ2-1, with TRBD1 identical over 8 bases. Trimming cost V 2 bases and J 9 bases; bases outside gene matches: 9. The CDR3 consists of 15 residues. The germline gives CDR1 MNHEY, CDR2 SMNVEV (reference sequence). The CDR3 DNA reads TGTGCCAGCAGTTTAGGGGGACAGGTTTACGGTGAGCAGTTCTTC. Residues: CASSLGGQVYGEQFF.

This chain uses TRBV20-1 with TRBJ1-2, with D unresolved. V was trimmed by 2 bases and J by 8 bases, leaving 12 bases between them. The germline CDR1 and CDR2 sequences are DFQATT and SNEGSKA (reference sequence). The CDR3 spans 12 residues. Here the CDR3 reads CSARKPDMGYTF. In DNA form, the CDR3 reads TGCAGTGCTAGAAAACCCGATATGGGCTACACCTTC.

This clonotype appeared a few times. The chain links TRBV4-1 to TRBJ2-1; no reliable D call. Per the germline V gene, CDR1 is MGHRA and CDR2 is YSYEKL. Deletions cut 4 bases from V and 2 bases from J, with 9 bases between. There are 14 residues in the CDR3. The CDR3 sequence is CASSPWTAYNEQFF. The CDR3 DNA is TGCGCCAGCAGCCCCTGGACGGCCTACAATGAGCAGTTCTTC.

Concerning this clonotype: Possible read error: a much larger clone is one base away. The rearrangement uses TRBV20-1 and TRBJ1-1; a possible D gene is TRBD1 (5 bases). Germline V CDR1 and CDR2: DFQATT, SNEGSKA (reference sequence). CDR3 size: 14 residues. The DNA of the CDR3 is TGCAGTGCTAGAGAAGGAAAGGCGGACACTCAAGCTTTCTTT. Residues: CSAREGKADTQAFF.

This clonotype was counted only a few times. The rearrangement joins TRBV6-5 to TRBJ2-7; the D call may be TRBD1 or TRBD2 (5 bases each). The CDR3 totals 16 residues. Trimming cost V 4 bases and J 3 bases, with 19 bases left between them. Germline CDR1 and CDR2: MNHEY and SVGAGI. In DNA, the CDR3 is TGTGCCAGCAGTTTTCAAAAGGGACGGGTCGACTACGAGCAGTACTTC. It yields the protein CASSFQKGRVDYEQYF.

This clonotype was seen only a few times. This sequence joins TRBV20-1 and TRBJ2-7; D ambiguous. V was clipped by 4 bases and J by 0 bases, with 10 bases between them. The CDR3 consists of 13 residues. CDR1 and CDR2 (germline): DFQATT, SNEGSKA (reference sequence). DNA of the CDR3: TGCAGTGCTACCCCGATTAACTCCTACGAGCAGTACTTC. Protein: CSATPINSYEQYF.

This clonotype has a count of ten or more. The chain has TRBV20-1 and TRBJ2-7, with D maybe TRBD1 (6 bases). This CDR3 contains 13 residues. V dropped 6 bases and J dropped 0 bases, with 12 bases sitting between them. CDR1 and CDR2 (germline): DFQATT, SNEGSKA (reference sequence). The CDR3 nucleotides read TGCAGTGCGACAGGCCCGAGCTCCTACGAGCAGTACTTC. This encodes CSATGPSSYEQYF.

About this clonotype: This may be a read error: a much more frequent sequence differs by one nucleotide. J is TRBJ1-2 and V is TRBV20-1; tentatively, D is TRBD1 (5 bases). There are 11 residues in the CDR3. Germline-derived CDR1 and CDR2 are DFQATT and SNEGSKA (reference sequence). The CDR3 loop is CSAADNCGYTF. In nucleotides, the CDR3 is TGCAGTGCAGCGGACAACTGTGGCTACACCTTC.